Shown below are 24 T cell receptor beta chains from a single sample sequenced in a study of shared clonotypes between healthy human individuals. Clones were read by immunoSEQ multiplex PCR, and TCRdb kept only the in-frame ones, dropping some. This table has about 2.4 million clones, about 92% appearing once. Material for sequencing was naive CD4+ T cells sorted from blood. The subset denotes: CD45RA+ positively selected. Receptor source: a man between 18 and 35 years old in good health.

This rearrangement joins TRBV6-1 to TRBJ1-2; D is perhaps TRBD1 (6 bases). CDR1 is MNHNS, CDR2 SASEGT, per germline. The CDR3 runs to 19 residues. Trimming took off 1 base at V and 2 bases at J, with 23 bases between the two ends. CDR3 bases: TGTGCCAGCAGTGAAGGGGACATCCGTGGGCTAAATAAAAACTATGGCTACACCTTC. It is translated as CASSEGDIRGLNKNYGYTF.

This sequence joins TRBV6-6 and TRBJ2-3; D is perhaps TRBD1 (6 bases). This CDR3 is built from 15 residues. Germline loops: CDR1 MNHNY, CDR2 SVGAGI (reference sequence). Trimming shortened V by 2 bases and J by 3 bases, and 12 bases separated the two germline ends. CDR3 region: CASSYNREGTDTQYF. CDR3 DNA sequence: TGTGCCAGCAGTTACAACAGGGAAGGAACAGATACGCAGTATTTT.

The chain is built from TRBV5-6 and TRBJ1-2; D may be TRBD1 (6 bases). The CDR3 is made up of 15 amino acids. V lost 1 base to trimming and J lost 8 bases, with 18 bases between them. Germline-derived CDR1 and CDR2 are SGHDT and YYEEEE. The DNA of the CDR3 is TGTGCCAGCAGCTTGTTGGGGGGCGTCGGGGCCGGCTACACCTTC. It specifies CASSLLGGVGAGYTF.

This sequence joins TRBV28 and TRBJ2-1, with TRBD2 matching 9 bases. The CDR3 has 16 residues. Germline lookup yields CDR1 MDHEN and CDR2 SYDVKM. The ends lost 3 bases at V and 5 bases at J; junction bases unmatched: 8. CDR3 in DNA: TGTGCCAGCAGTTTTGCGCTAGCGGGGACCGACAATGAGCAGTTCTTC. Translated: CASSFALAGTDNEQFF. The variable domain in full, with the rest retrieved from reference TRBV28 and TRBJ2-1, is DVKVTQSSRYLVKRTGEKVFLECVQDMDHENMFWYRQDPGLGLRLIYFSYDVKMKEKGDIPEGYSVSREKKERFSLILESASTNQTSMYLCASSFALAGTDNEQFFGPGTRLTVL.

This clone occurred a few times. Other DNA sequences within the sample encode an identical CDR3. This chain uses TRBV5-1 with TRBJ2-7; 9 bases fit TRBD1. The CDR3 is 14 residues long. CDR1 is SGHRS and CDR2 is YFSETQ in the germline V gene. With 3 bases clipped from V and 2 bases from J, the junction kept 3 bases outside the gene matches. This CDR3 is CASSSGQGPYEQYF. The CDR3 DNA reads as TGCGCCAGCAGCTCGGGACAGGGCCCCTACGAGCAGTACTTC.

As concerns this clone: Additional DNA sequences in this sample encode the identical CDR3. V gene TRBV7-8 combines with J gene TRBJ2-1; the D gene is possibly TRBD2 (6 bases). The V gene lost 1 base and the J gene lost 3 bases, with 7 bases spanning the gap. The germline V gene encodes CDR1 SGHVS and CDR2 FQNEAQ. The CDR3 has 14 amino acids. The chain's CDR3 is CASSLGGVYNEQFF. The CDR3 nucleotides are TGTGCCAGCAGCTTAGGCGGGGTCTACAATGAGCAGTTCTTC.

CDR3 sequence: CASKGGANNYGYTF. The CDR3 DNA reads as TGTGCCAGCAAGGGAGGGGCGAATAACTATGGCTACACCTTC. This rearrangement joins TRBV6-5 to TRBJ1-2, with D possibly matching TRBD1 (5 bases). CDR3 length: 14 residues. The germline V gene has CDR1 MNHEY and CDR2 SVGAGI. Trimming left V 7 bases short and J 1 base short, with 13 bases between.

Only a few counts were recorded for this clone. This same CDR3 is encoded by further DNA sequences in the sample. The gene calls are TRBV19 and TRBJ2-2; the match to TRBD1 covers 7 bases. The CDR3 extends over 15 amino acids. V was pared by 3 bases and J by 0 bases, with 1 base of the junction left unmatched. Looked up from germline, CDR1 is LNHDA and CDR2 is SQIVND (reference sequence). CDR3 sequence: CASSIQGANTGELFF. The CDR3 DNA is TGTGCCAGTAGTATCCAGGGGGCGAACACCGGGGAGCTGTTTTTT.

Regarding this clone: Compared with germline, one end of the junction differs, possibly owing to a read error. V and J are TRBV6-1 and TRBJ1-3, with D perhaps matching TRBD1 (6 bases). Germline CDR1 MNHNS, CDR2 SASEGT. CDR3 length: 11 residues. CDR3 bases: TGTGCCAGCAGTGAGTCCGGGACAATGTTTTTT. This sequence encodes CASSESGTMFF.

The CDR3 region has the DNA TGTGCCACCAGCAGAGATCCCGCAGGGGTCGAGACCCAGTACTTC. It encodes CATSRDPAGVETQYF. The chain links TRBV15 to TRBJ2-5; a possible D gene is TRBD1 (6 bases). CDR1 is LNHNV and CDR2 is YYDKDF in the germline V gene (reference sequence). The CDR3 loop spans 15 amino acids. Trimming pared 0 bases from V and 5 bases from J, leaving 13 bases between.

The V gene is TRBV6-5, the J gene TRBJ2-7; D not resolved. This CDR3 comprises 15 residues. Trimming took 0 bases from V and 3 from J, leaving 12 bases between them. Germline V lookup: CDR1 MNHEY, CDR2 SVGAGI. CDR3 DNA sequence: TGTGCCAGCAGTTACTCAGGCCTGATGAGCTACGAGCAGTACTTC. It is translated as CASSYSGLMSYEQYF.

In this sample, this clone turned up a few times. The J gene is TRBJ1-5, the V gene TRBV19, with D perhaps TRBD1 (5 bases). The CDR3 is made up of 15 amino acids. Germline lookup yields CDR1 LNHDA and CDR2 SQIVND (reference sequence). V was trimmed by 6 bases and J by 0 bases, leaving 12 bases between them. The CDR3 coding sequence is TGTGCCAGTAGGGGCTTCGGGGGTAGCAATCAGCCCCAGCATTTT. Translation: CASRGFGGSNQPQHF.

This clone has just one count. V usage is TRBV9 and J usage is TRBJ2-1, with 7 nucleotides matching TRBD1. CDR3 length equals 15 residues. Per the germline V gene, CDR1 is SGDLS and CDR2 is YYNGEE. After removal of 3 bases from V and 0 bases from J, the junction contained 3 bases not matched to a gene. The CDR3: CASSGQGTSYNEQFF. The CDR3 bases are TGTGCCAGCAGCGGACAGGGTACCTCCTACAATGAGCAGTTCTTC.

V gene TRBV2 combines with J gene TRBJ2-3; 10 bases align to TRBD1. Germline V gene sequence: CDR1 SNHLY, CDR2 FYNNEI. V trimming: 6 bases; J trimming: 1 base; junction bases outside the gene matches: 7. This CDR3 is 16 amino acids long. Written as DNA, the CDR3 is TGTGCCAGCAGACCTCGGACAGGGGGTGGCACAGATACGCAGTATTTT. This codes for CASRPRTGGGTDTQYF.

This sequence joins TRBV4-2 and TRBJ2-5; possibly TRBD2 for D (6 bases). V was cut by 1 base and J by 1 base, with 7 bases left in between. This CDR3 comprises 14 residues. From germline, CDR1 is LGHNA and CDR2 YNFKEQ. This CDR3 reads CASSQAGVQETQYF. DNA for the CDR3: TGTGCCAGCAGCCAAGCGGGGGTCCAAGAGACCCAGTACTTC.

J is TRBJ2-7 and V is TRBV30, with D tentatively TRBD2 (5 bases). CDR1 and CDR2 from the germline V gene are GTSNPN and SVGIG (reference sequence). This CDR3 has 14 residues. The V gene lost 3 bases and the J gene lost 7 bases, with 19 bases spanning the gap. The CDR3 spells CAWRLRVPRGEQYF. CDR3 bases: TGTGCCTGGAGACTGAGGGTCCCCCGGGGTGAGCAGTACTTC.

The chain couples TRBV6-1 to TRBJ2-5, with D tentatively TRBD2 (7 bases). Looked up from germline, CDR1 is MNHNS and CDR2 is SASEGT. Trimming cost V 7 bases and J 5 bases, with 14 bases left between them. The CDR3 has 13 amino acids. CDR3 DNA sequence: TGTGCCAGCACCCGGGGGGCTGGGGAGACCCAGTACTTC. Its protein product is CASTRGAGETQYF.

The chain has TRBV21-1 and TRBJ2-3; TRBD2, the table's D call, lacks a check against the DNA. TRBV21-1 is shown as a pseudogene. The CDR3 covers 15 residues. In nucleotides, the CDR3 is TGTGCCAGCAGCAAAGGGACTAGCGACACAGATACGCAGTATTTT. Translated, it gives CASSKGTSDTDTQYF.

The J gene is TRBJ2-3, the V gene TRBV28; TRBD2 agrees at 12 bases. The CDR3 length is 16 residues. The V gene's germline CDR1 is MDHEN and CDR2 SYDVKM. The J segment lost 2 bases and the V segment lost 5 bases, leaving 5 bases of the junction unmatched. The CDR3: CASSPTSGGSTDTQYF. Written as DNA, the CDR3 is TGTGCCAGCAGTCCCACTAGCGGGGGGTCCACAGATACGCAGTATTTT. Full variable domain (outside the CDR3, taken from reference TRBV28 and TRBJ2-3): DVKVTQSSRYLVKRTGEKVFLECVQDMDHENMFWYRQDPGLGLRLIYFSYDVKMKEKGDIPEGYSVSREKKERFSLILESASTNQTSMYLCASSPTSGGSTDTQYFGPGTRLTVL.

About this clone itself: Within the sample, other DNA sequences also encode this same CDR3. The chain is built from TRBV30 and TRBJ1-1; no reliable D call. Trimming shortened V by 0 bases and J by 3 bases, and 8 bases separated the two germline ends. This CDR3 has 13 residues. Per the germline V gene, CDR1 is GTSNPN and CDR2 is SVGIG (reference sequence). This CDR3 reads CAWSVRRDTEAFF. The CDR3 bases are TGTGCCTGGAGTGTACGTAGGGACACTGAAGCTTTCTTT.

Concerning this clone: The sample holds other DNA sequences that translate to the same CDR3. The chain links TRBV19 to TRBJ1-5; D is possibly TRBD1 (6 bases). Germline V CDR1 and CDR2: LNHDA, SQIVND (reference sequence). The CDR3 length is 14 residues. V was pared by 6 bases and J by 2 bases, with 11 bases between. The CDR3 DNA sequence: TGTGCCAGTAGCCCACAGGGAGGCAATCAGCCCCAGCATTTT. Encoded protein: CASSPQGGNQPQHF.

This chain connects TRBV19 to TRBJ2-7; 9 bases are shared with TRBD2. The ends lost 5 bases at V and 4 bases at J; junction bases unmatched: 12. Germline V gives CDR1 LNHDA, CDR2 SQIVND (reference sequence). CDR3 size: 16 residues. CDR3 sequence (DNA): TGTGCCAGTAGTGCGTCCGGGGTAGCGGGGGAATACGAGCAGTACTTC. This sequence encodes CASSASGVAGEYEQYF.

The rearrangement joins TRBV11-2 to TRBJ2-2; TRBD1 matches 8 bases. The CDR3 runs to 15 residues. In germline, CDR1 is SGHAT, CDR2 FQNNGV. V lost 1 base, J lost 3 bases, and 1 base stayed unmatched. The CDR3 here is CASSLGTGHTGELFF. The DNA of the CDR3 is TGTGCCAGCAGCTTAGGGACAGGGCACACCGGGGAGCTGTTTTTT. The full variable domain, its missing parts supplied by reference TRBV11-2 and TRBJ2-2, is EAGVAQSPRYKIIEKRQSVAFWCNPISGHATLYWYQQILGQGPKLLIQFQNNGVVDDSQLPKDRFSAERLKGVDSTLKIQPAKLEDSAVYLCASSLGTGHTGELFFGEGSRLTVL.

V is TRBV11-1 and J is TRBJ2-5; D possibly corresponds to TRBD1 (6 bases). The J call may be faulty, since TRBJ2-7 better matches the DNA end. Germline CDR1 SGHAT, CDR2 FQDESV (reference sequence). CDR3 size: 16 residues. Here the CDR3 DNA reads TGTGCCAGCAGCTTAGCGAGGGGCCTGACAGGATACGAGCAGTACTTC. As protein: CASSLARGLTGYEQYF.